What follows are 28 T cell receptor beta chains derived from one specimen sequenced in a study of neurological immune-mediated disorders. TCRdb passed the 5' RACE reads through MiXCR, listing each CDR3 protein once. Of around 94,000 distinct CDR3 sequences in the sample, around 3.4% were seen once. Sequenced sample: PBMCs. These TCRs come from a woman younger than 35 with multiple sclerosis.

Comment on this clonotype: A single base separates this from a much larger clone, so it may be a read error. This chain connects TRBV18 to TRBJ2-1; D not certain. The CDR3 totals 16 residues. Trimming took 4 bases from V and 1 from J, leaving 14 bases between them. Germline CDR1 KGHSH, CDR2 LQKENI. The DNA of the CDR3 is TGTGCCAGCTCACTCCCGACTTGGATTTCCTACAATGAGCAGTTCTTC. It yields the protein CASSLPTWISYNEQFF.

This clonotype was recorded many times. V gene TRBV10-3 combines with J gene TRBJ2-2, with D perhaps matching TRBD1 (5 bases). The CDR3 runs 13 residues. Germline V gene lookup returns CDR1 ENHRY and CDR2 SYGVKD. V lost 5 bases and J lost 1, with 5 bases in between. CDR3 in DNA: TGTGCCATCAGTCAGGGGAACACCGGGGAGCTGTTTTTT. Protein product: CAISQGNTGELFF.

This clonotype has ten or more counts. The chain has TRBV3-1 and TRBJ1-6; tentative D call: TRBD1 (5 bases). Trimming removed 7 bases from V and 8 bases from J, with 15 bases in between. Per germline, CDR1 LGHDT and CDR2 YNNKEL (reference sequence). The CDR3 consists of 14 residues. The CDR3 spells CASTLQGLDSPLHF. The CDR3 bases are TGTGCCAGCACCCTTCAGGGATTAGATTCACCCCTCCACTTT.

This clonotype came up many times. The genes are TRBV20-1 and TRBJ1-5; D possibly corresponds to TRBD1 (5 bases). Germline CDR1 DFQATT, CDR2 SNEGSKA (reference sequence). V dropped 6 bases and J dropped 7 bases, with 16 bases sitting between them. The CDR3 consists of 13 residues. CDR3 region: CSAAGLLGQPQHF. CDR3 coding DNA: TGCAGTGCCGCAGGGCTGCTCGGCCAGCCCCAGCATTTT.

This clonotype was seen many times. The chain combines TRBV6-6 with TRBJ2-1, with D perhaps TRBD1 or TRBD2 (5 bases each). The CDR3 extends over 11 amino acids. Germline CDR1 reads MNHNY; CDR2 reads SVGAGI (reference sequence). Trimming took 5 bases from V and 10 from J, leaving 9 bases between them. The CDR3 DNA is TGTGCCAGCAGTCCTCGGGACGAGCAGTTCTTC. This encodes CASSPRDEQFF.

This clonotype was seen repeatedly, ten times or more. The V and J genes are TRBV28 and TRBJ1-5; 8 nucleotides align to TRBD1. With V trimmed by 10 bases and J by 6 bases, 8 bases remained unmatched. CDR3 size: 13 residues. Germline CDR1 MDHEN, CDR2 SYDVKM. The CDR3 bases are TGTGCCACGGGACAGGCACTGGGTCAGCCCCAGCATTTT. Translated, it gives CATGQALGQPQHF.

This clonotype was counted between two and nine times. The rearrangement links TRBV10-3 to TRBJ1-5, with D tentatively TRBD1 (6 bases). The germline gives CDR1 ENHRY, CDR2 SYGVKD. V was cut by 2 bases and J by 4 bases, with 9 bases left in between. The CDR3 contains 14 residues. In DNA form, the CDR3 reads TGTGCCATCAGTGAGAGGGGGGGAAATCAGCCCCAGCATTTT. It yields the protein CAISERGGNQPQHF.

This clonotype was seen at least ten times. The V and J genes are TRBV15 and TRBJ1-6; 8 positions match TRBD1. In germline, CDR1 is LNHNV, CDR2 YYDKDF (reference sequence). With 0 bases clipped from V and 10 bases from J, the junction kept 5 bases outside the gene matches. This CDR3 region has 15 residues. The CDR3 here is CATSRDPGGWSPLHF. The CDR3 nucleotides read TGTGCCACCAGCAGAGACCCAGGGGGCTGGTCACCCCTCCACTTT.

This clonotype was recorded many times. The chain uses TRBV10-3 and TRBJ1-5, with 10 nucleotides matching TRBD1. With V trimmed by 5 bases and J by 5 bases, 3 bases remained unmatched. CDR1 is ENHRY, CDR2 SYGVKD, per germline. This CDR3 spans 14 amino acids. CDR3 DNA sequence: TGTGCCATCAGTCAGACAGGGGGCGATCAGCCCCAGCATTTT. Translation: CAISQTGGDQPQHF.

This clonotype has at least ten counts. The gene calls are TRBV7-2 and TRBJ1-5; D remains unclear. V gave up 2 bases and J gave up 7 bases, with 6 bases separating them. This CDR3 comprises 12 residues. Germline lookup yields CDR1 SGHTA and CDR2 FQGNSA. CDR3 nucleotide sequence: TGTGCCAGCAGCTTACCTGGGCAGCCCCAGCATTTT. Amino acids: CASSLPGQPQHF.

The sample holds many counts of this clonotype. This CDR3 is CASRAWEANYGYTF. DNA for the CDR3: TGTGCCAGCAGAGCTTGGGAGGCAAACTATGGCTACACCTTC. The chain combines TRBV7-7 with TRBJ1-2; D is ambiguous. Germline V lookup: CDR1 SSHAT, CDR2 FNYEAQ (reference sequence). V lost 6 bases, J lost 2 bases, and 13 bases lay in between. This CDR3 has 14 amino acids.

Many counts were recorded for this clonotype. The chain recombines TRBV19 with TRBJ1-5, with D unclear. The CDR3 runs 14 residues. The V and J ends lost 3 bases and 4 bases respectively, with 10 bases between them. Germline-derived CDR1 and CDR2 are LNHDA and SQIVND (reference sequence). CDR3 loop: CASSILQENQPQHF. The CDR3 DNA follows: TGTGCCAGTAGTATCCTCCAGGAAAATCAGCCCCAGCATTTT.

This clonotype has ten or more counts. This chain uses TRBV5-1 with TRBJ2-3, with 8 nucleotides matching TRBD2. CDR1 and CDR2 (germline): SGHRS, YFSETQ. The V segment lost 4 bases and the J segment 6 bases; nucleotides outside the gene matches: 7. CDR3 size: 14 residues. CDR3 nucleotides: TGCGCCAGCAGCACCCGGGGGGGCGTGGATACGCAGTATTTT. It codes for CASSTRGGVDTQYF.

A note on this clonotype: A much larger clone differs by one base, so this may be a read error. The gene calls are TRBV20-1 and TRBJ2-7, with 7 positions matching TRBD2. The germline CDR1 and CDR2 sequences are DFQATT and SNEGSKA (reference sequence). CDR3 size: 15 residues. This CDR3 reads CSARVPSGTSYAQYF. The CDR3 DNA follows: TGCAGTGCTAGAGTCCCTAGCGGTACTTCCTACGCGCAGTACTTC.

This clonotype has a count of ten or more. A much larger clone differs by one base, so this may be a read error. V is TRBV29-1 and J is TRBJ2-2; D ambiguous. The CDR3 has 15 residues. V lost 3 bases, J lost 2 bases, and 13 bases lay in between. Looked up from germline, CDR1 is SQVTM and CDR2 is ANQGSEA. This CDR3 reads CSVEVEGLNTGELFF. Here the CDR3 DNA reads TGCAGCGTTGAGGTGGAAGGGCTAAACACCGGGGAGCTGTTTTTT.

This clonotype was detected ten times or more. The chain couples TRBV20-1 to TRBJ2-7; TRBD1 agrees at 10 bases. V was clipped by 6 bases and J by 4 bases; unmatched bases: 12. Germline CDR1 is DFQATT and CDR2 is SNEGSKA (reference sequence). This CDR3 has 15 residues. The DNA for the CDR3 is TGCAGTGCCCGAGCGACAGGGGGCTTTCTATACGAGCAGTACTTC. This encodes CSARATGGFLYEQYF.

Remarks on this clonotype: This may arise from a read error, as a much more abundant clone is one base away. The chain joins TRBV20-1 to TRBJ2-7, with D possibly being TRBD2 (6 bases). The CDR3 contains 13 residues. Germline-derived CDR1 and CDR2 are DFQATT and SNEGSKA (reference sequence). The CDR3 loop is CSAWRAPNYAQYF. In nucleotides, the CDR3 is TGCAGTGCTTGGAGGGCACCTAACTACGCGCAGTACTTC.

This clonotype was seen a handful of times. Being one base from a much bigger clone, this may be a read error. No conserved phenylalanine or tryptophan is present at the end of the CDR3, so a read error is the likely explanation. J is TRBJ1-5 and V is TRBV20-1; D not certain. The CDR3 has 12 amino acids. CDR1 is DFQATT, CDR2 SNEGSKA, per germline (reference sequence). V was pared by 6 bases and J by 2 bases, with 8 bases between. The CDR3 DNA reads as TGCAGTGCGGGCCGGCGCAATCAGCCCCAGCATATT. Translating it yields CSAGRRNQPQHI.

This clonotype showed up many times. The chain couples TRBV27 to TRBJ2-1; 10 positions agree with TRBD2. The ends lost 11 bases at V and 3 bases at J; junction bases unmatched: 10. The CDR3 extends over 15 amino acids. Germline CDR1 and CDR2: MNHEY and SMNVEV (reference sequence). This CDR3 reads CAGPSGRDFYNEQFF. In DNA, the CDR3 is TGTGCCGGACCGAGCGGGAGGGATTTCTACAATGAGCAGTTCTTC.

This clonotype occurred many times. The rearrangement joins TRBV20-1 to TRBJ2-1; D unclear. Germline CDR1 is DFQATT and CDR2 is SNEGSKA (reference sequence). The CDR3 loop spans 14 amino acids. V lost 5 bases and J 0 bases, leaving 11 bases between the germline ends. This CDR3 reads CSAHIVSSYNEQFF. The CDR3 DNA follows: TGCAGTGCTCACATAGTGAGCTCCTACAATGAGCAGTTCTTC.

This clonotype was seen many times. The chain uses TRBV4-3 and TRBJ2-7, with TRBD1 identical over 7 bases. CDR1 and CDR2 (germline): LGHNA, YSLEER. The CDR3 consists of 14 residues. J gave up 3 bases and V 2 bases, and 4 bases lay outside the gene matches. The CDR3 spells CASSQFRDSYEQYF. The CDR3 DNA sequence: TGCGCCAGCAGCCAATTCCGGGACAGCTACGAGCAGTACTTC.

This clonotype was counted many times. This chain links TRBV28 with TRBJ2-5, with 8 bases aligning to TRBD1. J lost 5 bases, V lost 2 bases, and 13 bases had no gene match. The CDR3 is 17 amino acids. Germline assignment: CDR1 MDHEN and CDR2 SYDVKM. The CDR3 here is CASSLTDFGQGGETQYF. CDR3 bases: TGTGCCAGCAGTTTAACTGACTTTGGACAGGGCGGCGAGACCCAGTACTTC.

This clonotype was seen at least ten times. CDR3 protein: CASSPSPGTSYPDTQYF. CDR3 in DNA: TGTGCCAGCAGTCCGTCACCCGGGACTAGCTACCCAGATACGCAGTATTTT. This chain joins TRBV12-3 or TRBV12-4 and TRBJ2-3, with 9 bases aligning to TRBD2. Trimming removed 5 bases from V and 4 bases from J; junction bases left unmatched: 13. CDR3 length equals 17 residues.

This clonotype has ten or more counts. V gene TRBV6-6 combines with J gene TRBJ1-1; the match to TRBD1 covers 9 bases. CDR1 and CDR2 from the germline V gene are MNHNY and SVGAGI (reference sequence). The CDR3 totals 15 residues. Unmatched junction bases numbered 5, after V lost 5 bases and J lost 1 base. The DNA of the CDR3 is TGTGCCAGCAGTACAACGGACAGGGGGAACACTGAAGCTTTCTTT. This translates into CASSTTDRGNTEAFF.

Ten or more counts support this clonotype. The V call is TRBV5-1, the J call TRBJ1-1; D uncertain. CDR1 is SGHRS and CDR2 is YFSETQ in the germline V gene. CDR3 length: 15 residues. Trimming took 0 bases from V and 0 from J, leaving 9 bases between them. Here the CDR3 DNA reads TGCGCCAGCAGCTTGGAGGAAGTAATGAACACTGAAGCTTTCTTT. Translated, it gives CASSLEEVMNTEAFF. Full variable domain (remainder filled in from reference TRBV5-1 and TRBJ1-1): KAGVTQTPRYLIKTRGQQVTLSCSPISGHRSVSWYQQTPGQGLQFLFEYFSETQRNKGNFPGRFSGRQFSNSRSEMNVSTLELGDSALYLCASSLEEVMNTEAFFGQGTRLTVV.

Comment on this clonotype: This may be a read error: a much more frequent sequence differs by one nucleotide. The chain recombines TRBV29-1 with TRBJ1-6; D not certain. CDR3 length: 12 amino acids. CDR1 is SQVTM, CDR2 ANQGSEA, per germline. DNA for the CDR3: TGCAGCGTTAGGACGGGGAAGTCACACCTCCACTTT. Its protein product is CSVRTGKSHLHF.

This clonotype was observed at least ten times. The chain recombines TRBV10-3 with TRBJ2-7, with D possibly matching TRBD1 (6 bases). The germline V gene encodes CDR1 ENHRY and CDR2 SYGVKD. V lost 0 bases and J lost 4, with 22 bases in between. This CDR3 spans 18 amino acids. This CDR3 reads CAISESTGTRRGAYEQYF. The CDR3, as DNA: TGTGCCATCAGTGAGTCGACGGGGACACGCCGAGGGGCATACGAGCAGTACTTC.

There are many counts of this clonotype. The V gene is TRBV4-1, the J gene TRBJ1-3, with TRBD1 matching over 7 bases. The germline V gene encodes CDR1 MGHRA and CDR2 YSYEKL. The CDR3 covers 17 residues. With V trimmed by 0 bases and J by 2 bases, 7 bases remained unmatched. CDR3 bases: TGCGCCAGCAGCCAAGATCCCGTGACAGGGACTGGAAACACCATATATTTT. Its translation: CASSQDPVTGTGNTIYF.